The rows below give T cell receptor beta chains drawn from one sample of a study of regulatory T cells in long-lasting Graves disease. MiXCR, run by TCRdb on the multiplex PCR reads, gives a single entry per CDR3 protein. Seen here are almost 350,000 distinct CDR3 sequences, 15% to 20% observed once, and the top ten hold less than 35%. The input for sequencing was peripheral blood mononuclear cells (PBMCs), taken when the disease was refractory, from a patient treated with antithyroid drugs. These receptors came from a female donor with Graves disease. The CDR3 runs from the conserved cysteine through the conserved F or W. The D gene is left open where the match is weak. Only part of the rows carry a size: once, few, many, or a class if the clone is expanded.

j_call,v_call,d_call,clone_size,cdr3_nt,cdr3_aa
TRBJ2-7,TRBV28,TRBD2,many,TGTGCCAGCCAGAAGGGACTAGCTGCCGAGCAGTACTTC,CASQKGLAAEQYF
TRBJ2-6,TRBV7-2,TRBD1,NA,TGTGCCAGCAGCTTAGTTCAGGGGGCTGGGGCCAACGTCCCGACTTTC,CASSLVQGAGANVPTF
TRBJ1-5,TRBV30,NA,NA,TGTGCCTGGACGGGGGGGCGCGATCAGCCCCAGCATTTT,CAWTGGRDQPQHF
TRBJ1-4,TRBV6-2/TRBV6-3,NA,NA,TGTGCCAGCAGTTACATCATGTCTTCCGGGGGTGAAAAACTGTTTTTT,CASSYIMSSGGEKLFF
TRBJ1-1,TRBV18,NA,few,TGTGCCAGCTCACCACCGTCGAGGGTAGAACTCACTGAAGCTTTCTTT,CASSPPSRVELTEAFF
TRBJ2-2,TRBV5-6,NA,many,TGTGCCAGCAGCTCCTGGACGTACGGGGAGCTGTTTTTT,CASSSWTYGELFF
TRBJ1-5,TRBV6-1,TRBD1,many,TGTGCCAGCAGCAAAACAGGGGGCGCGGGCAATCAGCCCCAGCATTTT,CASSKTGGAGNQPQHF
TRBJ1-2,TRBV12-3/TRBV12-4,NA,many,TGTGCCAGCATCCGGGACAACATCGGGGATGGCTACACCTTC,CASIRDNIGDGYTF
TRBJ2-7,TRBV10-2,TRBD2,many,TGCGCCAGCAGTGACGGGGGACTAGCGGGGCTCTACGAGCAGTACTTC,CASSDGGLAGLYEQYF
TRBJ1-2,TRBV10-3,NA,many,TGTGCCATCAGCCCAGACCTTATCAACTATGGCTACACCTTC,CAISPDLINYGYTF
TRBJ1-2,TRBV27,NA,NA,TGTGCCAGCAGTTTAGGGGGCGGACTTGGCTACACCTTC,CASSLGGGLGYTF
TRBJ2-7,TRBV5-4,TRBD2,few,TGTGCCAGCAGCTCCCCCCTACCGGGACTAGCCTACGAGCAGTACTTC,CASSSPLPGLAYEQYF
TRBJ2-6,TRBV2,NA,many,TGTGCCAGCAGTGACGGATCTGGGGCCAACGTCCTGACTTTC,CASSDGSGANVLTF
TRBJ2-5,TRBV18,NA,many,TGTGCCAGCTCACCAGCGGATGGCAGTTATGAGACCCAGTACTTC,CASSPADGSYETQYF
TRBJ1-1,TRBV15,NA,NA,TGTGCCACCAGCAGAGTTGCAGGCAACACTGAAGCTTTCTTT,CATSRVAGNTEAFF
TRBJ1-4,TRBV5-1,NA,many,TGCGCCAGCAGCCCCTTACAGGGAATCCCCGGAGGCGAAAAACTGTTTTTT,CASSPLQGIPGGEKLFF
TRBJ1-6,TRBV6-5,TRBD1,few,TGTGCCAGCAGTTGGACAGGTGCTAACAATTCACCCCTCCACTTT,CASSWTGANNSPLHF
TRBJ2-7,TRBV6-5,TRBD2,once,TGTGCCAGCAGTTGGACTAGCCCCTCCTACGAGCAGTACTTC,CASSWTSPSYEQYF
TRBJ2-5,TRBV15,TRBD2,many,TGTGCCACCACCTGGACTTGGACTAGCGTCTGGGAGACCCAGTACTTC,CATTWTWTSVWETQYF
TRBJ1-3,TRBV5-1,NA,many,TGCGCCAGCAGCTTGTCAGGAACCTCTGGAAACACCATATATTTT,CASSLSGTSGNTIYF
TRBJ2-2,TRBV28,NA,many,TGTGCCAGCAGTGGACATCAGGGGTTGAACACCGGGGAGCTGTTTTTT,CASSGHQGLNTGELFF
TRBJ1-1,TRBV12-3/TRBV12-4,NA,many,TGTGCCAGCAGTTCGGGGGTTTGGGCTGAAGCTTTCTTT,CASSSGVWAEAFF
TRBJ1-2,TRBV15,TRBD1,few,TGTGCCACCAGCAGAACAGAACGACAGGGAGCTCACTATGGCTACACCTTC,CATSRTERQGAHYGYTF
TRBJ2-7,TRBV15,TRBD2,NA,TGTGCCACCAGCAGGACTAGCGGGAGGGGGGACGACTACGAGCAGTACTTC,CATSRTSGRGDDYEQYF
TRBJ1-5,TRBV19,NA,few,TGTGCCAGTAACAAGAGGGGGGTTGGCAATCAGCCCCAGCATTTT,CASNKRGVGNQPQHF
TRBJ2-5,TRBV24-1,NA,many,TGTGCCACCAGTGAAGAGACCCAGTACTTC,CATSEETQYF
TRBJ2-6,TRBV18,NA,few,TGTGCCAGCTCAGAACAGGGTCTCATTGGGGCCAACGTCCTGACTTTC,CASSEQGLIGANVLTF
TRBJ1-5,TRBV5-5,NA,NA,TGTGCCAGCAGCCCGGAGATCCTGTACCTCTTTAGGAATCAGCCCCAGCATTTT,CASSPEILYLFRNQPQHF
TRBJ2-5,TRBV2,TRBD1,many,TGTGCCAGCAGTGAGGACAGGGCGCAAGAGACCCAGTACTTC,CASSEDRAQETQYF
TRBJ2-2,TRBV7-9,NA,many,TGTGCCACCCCTAAGTGGGCCACGAACACCGGGGAGCTGTTTTTT,CATPKWATNTGELFF
TRBJ1-6,TRBV2,NA,many,TGTGCCAGCAAGTGGACGGACTCCTATAATTCACCCCTCCACTTT,CASKWTDSYNSPLHF
TRBJ1-5,TRBV19,TRBD1,few,TGTGCCAGTAGTCCAGAGGGGGGGACAGCTAGCAATCAGCCCCAGCATTTT,CASSPEGGTASNQPQHF
TRBJ2-7,TRBV12-3/TRBV12-4,TRBD1,many,TGTGCCAGCAGGACGGACAGGGGGCCCTACGAGCAGTACTTC,CASRTDRGPYEQYF
TRBJ1-2,TRBV7-2,TRBD1,NA,TGTGCCAGCAGCTCGACAGGGTACTGGGGCTACACCTTC,CASSSTGYWGYTF
TRBJ1-1,TRBV7-8,NA,NA,TGTGCCAGCAGCTTAGAGCGGCGAGTGGTCACTGAAGCTTTCTTT,CASSLERRVVTEAFF
TRBJ2-2,TRBV18,NA,NA,TGTGCCAGCTCACCACTTCGGGGCAGATCCACCGGGGAGCTGTTTTTT,CASSPLRGRSTGELFF
TRBJ2-2,TRBV11-2,TRBD2,once,TGTGCCAGCAGCCTACAAACTAGCGGGGGGGCCGCCGGGGAGCTGTTTTTT,CASSLQTSGGAAGELFF
TRBJ2-7,TRBV20-1,TRBD2,many,TGCAGTGCAACCGGGACTAGCGGGAGTTTCGACGAGCAGTACTTC,CSATGTSGSFDEQYF
TRBJ2-1,TRBV5-1,NA,NA,TGCGCCAGCAGATATCTGGCGGGCGATCCGTCCAATGAGCAGTTCTTC,CASRYLAGDPSNEQFF